The rows below give T cell receptor beta chains drawn from one sample of a study of T-cell memory formation after mild COVID-19. TCRdb re-derived calls from the 5' RACE reads in MiXCR, one entry per CDR3 protein. This table has about 170,000 distinct CDR3 sequences, roughly 13% appearing once. Sequencing was performed on PBMCs or a T cell subset sorted from them (not recorded which). These receptor sequences come from a man aged 18 to 30 who had mild COVID-19 (a few samples of this study predate the infection). Cell type and time point are not known. CDR3s include the opening cysteine and the closing phenylalanine or tryptophan. The D gene is left open where the match is weak. A row's size may be missing; if present it is once, few, many or a size class.

v_gene: TRBV5-1; abundance: NA; d_gene: NA; j_gene: TRBJ2-3; CDR3aa: CASSRDSTDTQYF; CDR3nt: TGCGCCAGCAGCCGGGACAGCACAGATACGCAGTATTTT
v_gene: TRBV2; abundance: few; d_gene: NA; j_gene: TRBJ1-1; CDR3aa: CASSEGGTTEAFF; CDR3nt: TGTGCCAGCAGTGAGGGGGGGACGACTGAAGCTTTCTTT
v_gene: TRBV10-3; abundance: few; d_gene: NA; j_gene: TRBJ1-1; CDR3aa: CAISRTDSSEAFF; CDR3nt: TGTGCCATCAGCCGGACAGATTCTAGCGAAGCTTTCTTT
v_gene: TRBV5-1; abundance: many; d_gene: NA; j_gene: TRBJ1-4; CDR3aa: CASGEGLGNEKLFF; CDR3nt: TGCGCCAGCGGTGAGGGCCTCGGTAATGAAAAACTGTTTTTT
v_gene: TRBV5-1; abundance: NA; d_gene: NA; j_gene: TRBJ2-2; CDR3aa: CASSFPRGTGELFF; CDR3nt: TGCGCCAGCAGCTTCCCCCGGGGCACCGGGGAGCTGTTTTTT
v_gene: TRBV5-1; abundance: few; d_gene: TRBD2; j_gene: TRBJ2-7; CDR3aa: CASSRTFTSGASYEQYF; CDR3nt: TGCGCCAGCAGCCGTACCTTTACTAGCGGGGCCTCCTACGAGCAGTACTTC
v_gene: TRBV6-5; abundance: NA; d_gene: NA; j_gene: TRBJ1-1; CDR3aa: CASSTSGVLNTEAFF; CDR3nt: TGTGCCAGCAGTACCTCCGGGGTTTTAAACACTGAAGCTTTCTTT
v_gene: TRBV9; abundance: NA; d_gene: NA; j_gene: TRBJ1-3; CDR3aa: CASSVGDGSTATGNTIYF; CDR3nt: TGTGCCAGCAGCGTAGGTGACGGCAGTACGGCAACTGGAAACACCATATATTTT
v_gene: TRBV6-2/TRBV6-3; abundance: NA; d_gene: NA; j_gene: TRBJ2-7; CDR3aa: CASSQNYEQYF; CDR3nt: TGTGCCAGCAGTCAAAACTACGAGCAGTACTTC
v_gene: TRBV29-1; abundance: few; d_gene: NA; j_gene: TRBJ2-2; CDR3aa: CSVGVSGNTGELFF; CDR3nt: TGCAGCGTTGGGGTTTCCGGAAACACCGGGGAGCTGTTTTTT
v_gene: TRBV5-1; abundance: many; d_gene: NA; j_gene: TRBJ2-5; CDR3aa: CASSLTLQGETQYF; CDR3nt: TGCGCCAGCAGCTTGACCCTCCAGGGAGAGACCCAGTACTTC
v_gene: TRBV25-1; abundance: NA; d_gene: NA; j_gene: TRBJ2-3; CDR3aa: CASRDWSTDTQYF; CDR3nt: TGTGCCAGCAGGGACTGGAGCACAGATACGCAGTATTTT
v_gene: TRBV28; abundance: NA; d_gene: TRBD2; j_gene: TRBJ2-4; CDR3aa: CASTKTGLAGGDKNIQYF; CDR3nt: TGTGCCAGCACCAAAACGGGACTAGCGGGGGGGGACAAAAACATTCAGTACTTC
v_gene: TRBV12-5; abundance: NA; d_gene: NA; j_gene: TRBJ2-7; CDR3aa: CAGAASTWASYEQYF; CDR3nt: TGTGCTGGTGCTGCGTCTACCTGGGCCTCCTACGAGCAGTACTTC
v_gene: TRBV23-1; abundance: NA; d_gene: TRBD2; j_gene: TRBJ2-5; CDR3aa: CASSQRLAGAQETQYF; CDR3nt: TGCGCCAGCAGTCAACGGCTAGCGGGGGCCCAAGAGACCCAGTACTTC
v_gene: TRBV7-9; abundance: NA; d_gene: NA; j_gene: TRBJ1-4; CDR3aa: CASSLLAGNEKLFF; CDR3nt: TGTGCCAGCAGCTTATTGGCCGGTAATGAAAAACTGTTTTTT
v_gene: TRBV6-5; abundance: NA; d_gene: NA; j_gene: TRBJ1-5; CDR3aa: CASSLRGNNNQPQHF; CDR3nt: TGTGCCAGCAGTTTAAGGGGGAATAACAATCAGCCCCAGCATTTT
v_gene: TRBV3-1; abundance: few; d_gene: TRBD1; j_gene: TRBJ1-2; CDR3aa: CASSHGTGHGYTF; CDR3nt: TGTGCCAGCAGCCACGGGACAGGGCATGGCTACACCTTC
v_gene: TRBV5-1; abundance: few; d_gene: NA; j_gene: TRBJ2-2; CDR3aa: CASSWGIGELFF; CDR3nt: TGCGCCAGCAGTTGGGGGATCGGGGAGCTGTTTTTT
v_gene: TRBV20-1; abundance: few; d_gene: NA; j_gene: TRBJ2-1; CDR3aa: CSPRKGHEQFF; CDR3nt: TGCAGTCCCAGGAAGGGGCATGAGCAGTTCTTC
v_gene: TRBV20-1; abundance: NA; d_gene: TRBD1; j_gene: TRBJ1-1; CDR3aa: CSAPGQGAWRKDGIEAFF; CDR3nt: TGCAGTGCCCCGGGACAGGGGGCCTGGCGCAAGGATGGGATTGAAGCTTTCTTT
v_gene: TRBV20-1; abundance: few; d_gene: NA; j_gene: TRBJ1-5; CDR3aa: CSARGQGQWYQPQHF; CDR3nt: TGCAGTGCTAGAGGGCAAGGGCAGTGGTATCAGCCCCAGCATTTT
v_gene: TRBV7-2; abundance: NA; d_gene: NA; j_gene: TRBJ1-1; CDR3aa: CASSLVTGRWTEAFF; CDR3nt: TGTGCCAGCAGCTTAGTGACGGGTAGGTGGACTGAAGCTTTCTTT
v_gene: TRBV4-2; abundance: few; d_gene: TRBD1; j_gene: TRBJ2-7; CDR3aa: CASSQIPTGNHEQYF; CDR3nt: TGTGCCAGCAGCCAGATCCCGACAGGGAATCACGAGCAGTACTTC
v_gene: TRBV12-3/TRBV12-4; abundance: NA; d_gene: NA; j_gene: TRBJ1-1; CDR3aa: CASSRIPNTEAFF; CDR3nt: TGTGCCAGCAGTCGGATTCCTAACACTGAAGCTTTCTTT
v_gene: TRBV20-1; abundance: NA; d_gene: TRBD1; j_gene: TRBJ2-5; CDR3aa: CSATGWGQGASTSGQETQYF; CDR3nt: TGCAGTGCTACAGGATGGGGACAGGGGGCTTCGACTAGCGGACAAGAGACCCAGTACTTC
v_gene: TRBV11-1; abundance: NA; d_gene: NA; j_gene: TRBJ1-2; CDR3aa: CASSSLSDGYTF; CDR3nt: TGTGCCAGCAGCTCTCTTTCGGATGGCTACACCTTC
v_gene: TRBV15; abundance: NA; d_gene: NA; j_gene: TRBJ1-1; CDR3aa: CATTRVGREQAFF; CDR3nt: TGTGCCACCACCAGAGTCGGGCGAGAACAAGCTTTCTTT
v_gene: TRBV6-2/TRBV6-3; abundance: few; d_gene: NA; j_gene: TRBJ1-2; CDR3aa: CASSYSSVRLVYGYTF; CDR3nt: TGTGCCAGCAGTTACAGCTCAGTCCGTCTTGTCTATGGCTACACCTTC
v_gene: TRBV5-1; abundance: few; d_gene: TRBD1; j_gene: TRBJ2-2; CDR3aa: CASSLAGWTGGANGELFF; CDR3nt: TGCGCCAGCAGCTTGGCCGGATGGACAGGGGGCGCGAACGGGGAGCTGTTTTTT
v_gene: TRBV7-2; abundance: few; d_gene: NA; j_gene: TRBJ2-3; CDR3aa: CASSSRSSTDTQYF; CDR3nt: TGTGCCAGCAGTTCTCGGTCCTCCACAGATACGCAGTATTTT
v_gene: TRBV27; abundance: few; d_gene: TRBD2; j_gene: TRBJ2-2; CDR3aa: CASSGTSGGALNTGELFF; CDR3nt: TGTGCCAGCAGTGGGACTAGCGGGGGGGCATTGAACACCGGGGAGCTGTTTTTT
v_gene: TRBV7-8; abundance: once; d_gene: NA; j_gene: TRBJ2-5; CDR3aa: CASSLAGGAKTQYF; CDR3nt: TGTGCCAGCAGCTTAGCGGGGGGGGCGAAGACCCAGTACTTC
v_gene: TRBV5-1; abundance: few; d_gene: NA; j_gene: TRBJ2-5; CDR3aa: CASSLDGAQETQYF; CDR3nt: TGCGCCAGCAGCTTGGATGGGGCGCAAGAGACCCAGTACTTC
v_gene: TRBV9; abundance: few; d_gene: TRBD2; j_gene: TRBJ2-1; CDR3aa: CASGLAGTYNEQFF; CDR3nt: TGTGCCAGCGGACTAGCGGGGACCTACAATGAGCAGTTCTTC
v_gene: TRBV7-3; abundance: NA; d_gene: TRBD1; j_gene: TRBJ2-1; CDR3aa: CASSPTGGSYNEQFF; CDR3nt: TGTGCCAGCAGCCCAACAGGGGGATCCTACAATGAGCAGTTCTTC
v_gene: TRBV2; abundance: many; d_gene: NA; j_gene: TRBJ2-5; CDR3aa: CASSEEETQYF; CDR3nt: TGTGCCAGCAGTGAAGAGGAGACCCAGTACTTC
v_gene: TRBV7-2; abundance: NA; d_gene: TRBD1; j_gene: TRBJ2-1; CDR3aa: CASSTGQLNEQFF; CDR3nt: TGTGCCAGCAGCACGGGACAGCTCAATGAGCAGTTCTTC
v_gene: TRBV12-3/TRBV12-4; abundance: NA; d_gene: NA; j_gene: TRBJ1-2; CDR3aa: CASSADSVYGYTF; CDR3nt: TGTGCCAGCAGTGCGGACAGCGTTTATGGCTACACCTTC
v_gene: TRBV12-3/TRBV12-4; abundance: NA; d_gene: NA; j_gene: TRBJ1-3; CDR3aa: CASTLLGPTGNTIYF; CDR3nt: TGTGCCAGCACCTTGCTGGGGCCAACTGGAAACACCATATATTTT
v_gene: TRBV4-1; abundance: few; d_gene: NA; j_gene: TRBJ2-3; CDR3aa: CASSLQTTSYNTDTQYF; CDR3nt: TGCGCCAGCAGCCTCCAGACCACTTCGTATAATACAGATACGCAGTATTTT
v_gene: TRBV6-2/TRBV6-3; abundance: NA; d_gene: NA; j_gene: TRBJ2-1; CDR3aa: CASTIAGLAYEQFF; CDR3nt: TGTGCCAGCACTATCGCGGGGCTAGCGTATGAGCAGTTCTTC
v_gene: TRBV7-3; abundance: few; d_gene: TRBD1; j_gene: TRBJ1-2; CDR3aa: CASSPRQGSWDGYTF; CDR3nt: TGTGCCAGCAGCCCCCGACAGGGGTCATGGGATGGCTACACCTTC
v_gene: TRBV6-5; abundance: NA; d_gene: NA; j_gene: TRBJ2-7; CDR3aa: CASSYRGEHEQYF; CDR3nt: TGTGCCAGCAGTTACAGGGGTGAACACGAGCAGTACTTC
v_gene: TRBV24-1; abundance: NA; d_gene: TRBD1; j_gene: TRBJ1-1; CDR3aa: CATLGQGASSSTEAFF; CDR3nt: TGTGCCACCCTAGGACAGGGGGCCAGTTCGTCCACTGAAGCTTTCTTT